Following are 8 T cell receptor beta chains from one sample sequenced in a study of blood T cell repertoires in COVID-19. Only in-frame clones appear in the TCRdb table, and some are missing; sequencing was by immunoSEQ multiplex PCR. This sample yields 15,000 to 20,000 clones, of which 85% to 90% are seen a single time; about 5.6% belongs to the top ten. The sample was peripheral blood. Receptors were obtained from a human donor in a cohort sampled during active COVID-19.

J is TRBJ2-2 and V is TRBV6-1; TRBD2 matches at 9 bases. CDR3 length: 16 amino acids. Germline V gene data show CDR1 as MNHNS and CDR2 as SASEGT. Losses at the gene ends were 4 bases for V and 4 bases for J; bases not matched to a gene: 7. The CDR3 reads CASSGGLASSTGELFF. CDR3 DNA: TGTGCCAGCAGTGGGGGACTAGCATCGAGCACCGGGGAGCTGTTTTTT.

V gene TRBV3-1 (or the pseudogene TRBV3-2) combines with J gene TRBJ2-1; TRBD2 aligns across 9 bases. The junction had 7 bases not matched to a gene; V was cut back by 3 bases and J by 13 bases. This CDR3 is 13 amino acids long. Per the germline V gene, CDR1 is LGHDT and CDR2 is YNNKEL (reference sequence). The CDR3 sequence is CASSQVRLAVQFF. CDR3 bases: TGTGCCAGCAGCCAGGTCCGACTAGCGGTACAGTTCTTC.

J is TRBJ1-5 and V is TRBV18, with D unclear. This CDR3 is 15 amino acids long. Germline lookup yields CDR1 KGHSH and CDR2 LQKENI. Trimming took 2 bases from V and 6 from J, leaving 14 bases between them. The CDR3 reads CASSPAGGEAQPQHF. The CDR3 DNA reads as TGTGCCAGCTCACCAGCGGGAGGAGAGGCTCAGCCCCAGCATTTT.

This clone occurred once. The chain employs TRBV7-2 and TRBJ2-3; possibly TRBD1 for D (5 bases). V was pared by 5 bases and J by 5 bases, with 11 bases between. This CDR3 is 13 amino acids long. Germline V gene lookup returns CDR1 SGHTA and CDR2 FQGNSA. CDR3 protein: CASSLLQEDTQYF. CDR3 bases: TGTGCCAGCAGCCTCTTACAGGAAGATACGCAGTATTTT.

The rearrangement uses TRBV2 and TRBJ1-1; D not resolved. Germline assignment: CDR1 SNHLY and CDR2 FYNNEI. This CDR3 is built from 13 residues. The V end lost 0 bases, the J end lost 4 bases, and 6 bases lay between the germline ends. CDR3 in amino acids: CASSEARFTEAFF. Here the CDR3 DNA reads TGTGCCAGCAGTGAAGCGCGGTTCACTGAAGCTTTCTTT.

The chain combines TRBV28 with TRBJ1-5; 12 bases agree with TRBD1. The germline V gene encodes CDR1 MDHEN and CDR2 SYDVKM. After removal of 3 bases from V and 7 bases from J, the junction contained 7 bases not matched to a gene. CDR3 length: 16 residues. CDR3 DNA sequence: TGTGCCAGCAGTTTTTCCGGGACAGGGGGCCTCCAGCCCCAGCATTTT. Residues: CASSFSGTGGLQPQHF. The full variable domain, in which reference TRBV28 and TRBJ1-5 provide the parts outside the CDR3, is DVKVTQSSRYLVKRTGEKVFLECVQDMDHENMFWYRQDPGLGLRLIYFSYDVKMKEKGDIPEGYSVSREKKERFSLILESASTNQTSMYLCASSFSGTGGLQPQHFGDGTRLSIL.

The rearrangement uses TRBV10-3 and TRBJ2-5; D uncertain. Trimming shortened V by 3 bases and J by 2 bases, and 10 bases separated the two germline ends. This CDR3 is built from 14 residues. The germline V gene has CDR1 ENHRY and CDR2 SYGVKD. This CDR3 reads CAISEQKVQETQYF. CDR3 DNA sequence: TGTGCCATCAGTGAACAGAAAGTACAAGAGACCCAGTACTTC.

The genes are TRBV5-1 and TRBJ2-2; perhaps TRBD2 as D (5 bases). V lost 0 bases and J lost 7, with 13 bases in between. The CDR3 sequence is 15 residues long. Germline values: CDR1 SGHRS, CDR2 YFSETQ. The CDR3 region has the DNA TGCGCCAGCAGCTTGGGAGGGAGTATCGGCGGGGAGCTGTTTTTT. Translated, it gives CASSLGGSIGGELFF.